What follows are 10 T cell receptor beta chains derived from one specimen sequenced in a study of blood T cells in healthy people across ages. Using a J-beta primer mix together with a sample-barcoded 5' primer, a second PCR was run for 7 to 11 cycles. In TCRdb, the 5' RACE reads were re-called with MiXCR into one record per CDR3 protein. The sample carries some 1,000,000 distinct CDR3 sequences, approximately 26% recorded once. The sample was also linked to a second study, of T cells of mothers and their children.

Sequencing used blood. These receptors were taken from a girl aged 2-15 years in good health.

This clonotype was found once. The chain carries TRBV4-3 and TRBJ2-2, with D possibly being TRBD1 (6 bases). V gave up 6 bases and J gave up 0 bases, with 14 bases separating them. Germline CDR1 and CDR2: LGHNA and YSLEER. The CDR3 totals 16 residues. The CDR3 region has the DNA TGCGCCAGCAGTGTTACAGGGAACGCGAACACCGGGGAGCTGTTTTTT. Translating gives CASSVTGNANTGELFF.

The V gene is TRBV6-5, the J gene TRBJ2-5; TRBD2 is a possible D gene (6 bases). The CDR3 is 16 residues long. V was pared by 3 bases and J by 2 bases, with 16 bases between. From germline, CDR1 is MNHEY and CDR2 SVGAGI. The CDR3, as DNA: TGTGCCAGCAGTTATGGGTTAGCGGAGACGCAAGAGACCCAGTACTTC. Translating gives CASSYGLAETQETQYF.

Only one count was recorded for this clonotype. CDR3 nucleotides: TGCAGTGCTAGAGATCGCCTAGCGGGAGTTACTTACGAGCAGTACTTC. The encoded protein is CSARDRLAGVTYEQYF. The gene calls are TRBV20-1 and TRBJ2-7, with 10 positions matching TRBD2. The V gene's germline CDR1 is DFQATT and CDR2 SNEGSKA (reference sequence). CDR3 length equals 16 residues. V was clipped by 0 bases and J by 4 bases; unmatched bases: 9.

The table lists this clonotype with a few counts. An end of the junction does not agree with germline; a read error may underlie this. The chain links TRBV7-7 to TRBJ2-1, with 9 bases matching TRBD1. Germline CDR1 SSHAT, CDR2 FNYEAQ (reference sequence). This CDR3 is built from 15 residues. In DNA form, the CDR3 reads TGTGCTAGCAGCCGGGATAGGACAGGGGACAATGAGCAGTTCTTC. Encoded protein: CASSRDRTGDNEQFF.

This clonotype was seen more than once but under ten times. A much larger clone is a single base away; this may be a read error. The gene calls are TRBV7-9 and TRBJ2-1; tentative D call: TRBD1 (5 bases). This CDR3 comprises 12 residues. V dropped 3 bases and J dropped 6 bases, with 6 bases sitting between them. Germline assignment: CDR1 SEHNR and CDR2 FQNEAQ (reference sequence). The CDR3 region has the DNA TGTGCCAGCAGCTTCGACAGCAATGAGCAGTTCTTC. Its translation is CASSFDSNEQFF.

The CDR3 coding sequence is TGTGCCAGCAGCCATCCTTCGCGGGGGGCTCCCACCGGGGAGCTGTTTTTT. Amino acids: CASSHPSRGAPTGELFF. The genes are TRBV4-2 and TRBJ2-2; 8 bases fit TRBD2. Germline V gives CDR1 LGHNA, CDR2 YNFKEQ. J lost 4 bases, V lost 3 bases, and 10 bases had no gene match. There are 17 residues in the CDR3.

As for this clonotype: This probably arose from a read error, given a far larger clone one base away. This chain uses TRBV7-9 with TRBJ2-3; D unresolved. CDR3 length equals 12 residues. CDR1 is SEHNR, CDR2 FQNEAQ, per germline (reference sequence). Trimming took off 8 bases at V and 5 bases at J, with 11 bases between the two ends. The CDR3 sequence is CASGLIGDTQYF. The CDR3 DNA is TGTGCCAGCGGCCTTATAGGAGATACGCAGTATTTT.

The genes are TRBV3-1 and TRBJ1-1, with a weak D call TRBD1 (6 bases). In germline, CDR1 is LGHDT, CDR2 YNNKEL (reference sequence). The CDR3 length is 14 residues. Trimming took 4 bases from V and 3 from J, leaving 12 bases between them. The CDR3 loop reads CASSPYRADTEAFF. Here the CDR3 DNA reads TGTGCCAGCAGCCCTTACAGGGCGGACACTGAAGCTTTCTTT.

The chain carries TRBV12-3 or TRBV12-4 and TRBJ2-5, with a tentative D call TRBD1 (5 bases). V lost 4 bases and J lost 4, with 13 bases in between. The length of the CDR3 is 14 residues. CDR3 in amino acids: CASSYRSRLETQYF. In nucleotides, the CDR3 is TGTGCCAGCAGTTACAGGAGTAGATTAGAGACCCAGTACTTC.

This clonotype was observed a handful of times. The gene calls are TRBV9 and TRBJ2-5, with D uncertain. The CDR3 is 14 amino acids. The V end lost 6 bases, the J end lost 0 bases, and 12 bases lay between the germline ends. Germline V gives CDR1 SGDLS, CDR2 YYNGEE. This chain's CDR3 is CASNPDQYQETQYF. The DNA for the CDR3 is TGTGCCAGCAACCCGGACCAATACCAAGAGACCCAGTACTTC.